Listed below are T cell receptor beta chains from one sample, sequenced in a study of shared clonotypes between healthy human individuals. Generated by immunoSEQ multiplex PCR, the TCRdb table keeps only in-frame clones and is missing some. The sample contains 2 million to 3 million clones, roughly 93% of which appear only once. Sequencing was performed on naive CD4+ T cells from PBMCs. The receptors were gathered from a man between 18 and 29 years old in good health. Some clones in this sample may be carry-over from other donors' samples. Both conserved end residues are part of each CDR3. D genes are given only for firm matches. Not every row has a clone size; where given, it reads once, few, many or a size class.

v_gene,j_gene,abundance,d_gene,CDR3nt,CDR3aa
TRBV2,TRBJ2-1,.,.,TGTGCCAGCAGTGAAGTGTTGGGGGACAATGAGCAGTTCTTC,CASSEVLGDNEQFF
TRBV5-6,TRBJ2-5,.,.,TGTGCCAGCAGCTTGGTCGGAGAGACCCAGTACTTC,CASSLVGETQYF
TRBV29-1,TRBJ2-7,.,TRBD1,TGCAGCGCCGACAGGGGCTACGAGCAGTACTTC,CSADRGYEQYF
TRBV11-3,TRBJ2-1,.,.,TGTGCCAGCAGCTTAGTAGGTGAAGCCAATGAGCAGTTCTTC,CASSLVGEANEQFF
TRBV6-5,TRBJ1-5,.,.,TGTGCCAGCAGTTACTCGCTAGCCCAGCCCCAGCATTTT,CASSYSLAQPQHF
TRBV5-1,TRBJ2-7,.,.,TGCGCCAGCAGCCCCCGGGGTAGGGCCCGAGGGTACGAGCAGTACTTC,CASSPRGRARGYEQYF
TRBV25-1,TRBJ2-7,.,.,TGTGCCAGCAGTGAGTCGGGGTACGAGCAGTACTTC,CASSESGYEQYF
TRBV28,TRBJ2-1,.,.,TGTGCCAGCAGTGCTGTCCAACTCGGGGGCAATGAGCAGTTCTTC,CASSAVQLGGNEQFF
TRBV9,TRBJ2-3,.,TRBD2,TGTGCCAGCAGCGTAGGGACTAGCGGTTCAGATACGCAGTATTTT,CASSVGTSGSDTQYF
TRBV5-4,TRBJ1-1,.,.,TGTGCCAGCAGCTTTCCCCGGGCTGAAGCTTTCTTT,CASSFPRAEAFF
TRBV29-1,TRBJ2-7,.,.,TGCAGCGTTGAAGGGGACGGACACTCCTACGAGCAGTACTTC,CSVEGDGHSYEQYF
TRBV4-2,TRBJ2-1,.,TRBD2,TGTGCCAGCAGCCAAGTTTCAGCGGGAGGGATCTACAATGAGCAGTTCTTC,CASSQVSAGGIYNEQFF
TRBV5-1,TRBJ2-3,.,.,TGCGCCAGCAGCTTGGCAGGGGACACTTTCCGCACAGATACGCAGTATTTT,CASSLAGDTFRTDTQYF
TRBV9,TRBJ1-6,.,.,TGTGCCAGCAGCGTAGGGGCTGATGCAGGGTATCATTCACCCCTCCACTTT,CASSVGADAGYHSPLHF
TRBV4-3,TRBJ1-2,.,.,TGCGCCAGCAGCCAAGATCCAAAACCCAACTATGGCTACACCTTC,CASSQDPKPNYGYTF
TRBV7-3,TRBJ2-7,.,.,TGTGCCAGCAGCTTGGGCGGGACCTCCTACGAGCAGTACTTC,CASSLGGTSYEQYF
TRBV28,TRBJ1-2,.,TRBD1,TGTGCCAGCAGCTCGTCGACAGGGAGAAGGTATGGCTACACCTTC,CASSSSTGRRYGYTF
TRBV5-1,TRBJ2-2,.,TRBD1,TGCGCCAGCAGCCCGGGACAGGGTTGGACCGGGGAGCTGTTTTTT,CASSPGQGWTGELFF
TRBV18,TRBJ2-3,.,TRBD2,TGTGCCAGCTCACTTTTAGCGGGAGTAGCAGATACGCAGTATTTT,CASSLLAGVADTQYF
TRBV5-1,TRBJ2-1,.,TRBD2,TGCGCCAGCAGTTTATCTAGCGGGGTCGGGGACAATGAGCAGTTCTTC,CASSLSSGVGDNEQFF
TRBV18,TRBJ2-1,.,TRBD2,TGTGCCAGCTCACAACAAGGGACTAGCGGGTACAATGAGCAGTTCTTC,CASSQQGTSGYNEQFF
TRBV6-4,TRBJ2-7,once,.,TGTGCCAGCAGTGACCATGGGACGTCCCGGCCTTACGAGCAGTACTTC,CASSDHGTSRPYEQYF
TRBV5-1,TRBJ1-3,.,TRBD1,TGCGCCAGCAGCGGCGGACAGGCTGGAAACACCATATATTTT,CASSGGQAGNTIYF
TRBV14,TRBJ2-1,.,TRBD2,TGTGCCAGCAGCCAAGTTAGCGGGACCACTTACAATGAGCAGTTCTTC,CASSQVSGTTYNEQFF
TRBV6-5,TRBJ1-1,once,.,TGTGCCAGCAATGACCGTGCCGTCACTGAAGCTTTCTTT,CASNDRAVTEAFF
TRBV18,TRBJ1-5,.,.,TGTGCCAGCTCACCCCAACACTATAGCAATCAGCCCCAGCATTTT,CASSPQHYSNQPQHF
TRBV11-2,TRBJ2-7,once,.,TGTGCCAGCAGCTTAGGGACTATTTACAACGAGCAGTACTTC,CASSLGTIYNEQYF